This entry lists 14 T cell receptor beta chains sequenced from one sample in a study of CD8 T cells in ankylosing spondylitis. Study findings and constraints: Among TCR beta sequences, a motif of eight highly homologous variants appeared characteristic of ankylosing spondylitis blood.

TCRdb redid the calling of the 5' RACE reads with MiXCR, one entry per CDR3 protein. This sample has around 770,000 distinct CDR3 sequences, with 12% found just once. These receptors are not linked to any known antigen. Sequenced material: blood, either unsorted or a sorted T cell fraction (not recorded which). The receptors here all came from a male donor with ankylosing spondylitis.

This clonotype turned up a few times. The gene calls are TRBV20-1 and TRBJ2-1; tentatively, D is TRBD1 (5 bases). V dropped 0 bases and J dropped 5 bases, with 17 bases sitting between them. Germline CDR1 and CDR2: DFQATT and SNEGSKA (reference sequence). The CDR3 has 16 amino acids. CDR3 sequence reads: CSARDRRQGGNNEQFF. The DNA of the CDR3 is TGCAGTGCTAGAGATCGAAGGCAGGGTGGCAACAATGAGCAGTTCTTC.

This clonotype has just a few counts. The chain combines TRBV20-1 with TRBJ2-4, with no clear D. From germline, CDR1 is DFQATT and CDR2 SNEGSKA (reference sequence). CDR3 length: 15 residues. V gave up 5 bases and J gave up 2 bases, with 16 bases separating them. The CDR3 loop reads CSASNTLNPKNIQYF. The DNA of the CDR3 is TGCAGTGCTTCAAATACACTGAATCCCAAAAACATTCAGTACTTC.

This clonotype has a count of ten or more. The chain employs TRBV4-3 and TRBJ2-3; tentatively, D is TRBD1 (5 bases). Germline-derived CDR1 and CDR2 are LGHNA and YSLEER. V lost 0 bases and J lost 3, with 7 bases in between. The CDR3 is 14 residues long. The CDR3 loop reads CASSQEAGTDTQYF. As DNA, the CDR3 is TGCGCCAGCAGCCAAGAGGCAGGGACAGATACGCAGTATTTT.

There are a few counts of this clonotype. The CDR3 region has the DNA TGTGCCAGCAGGGTACTCCGGAGCGGAAACACCATATATTTT. Protein: CASRVLRSGNTIYF. The rearrangement joins TRBV12-3 or TRBV12-4 to TRBJ1-3; D not resolved. Trimming shortened V by 6 bases and J by 4 bases, and 13 bases separated the two germline ends. There are 14 residues in the CDR3.

V gene TRBV20-1 combines with J gene TRBJ1-2; D remains unclear. The CDR3 consists of 13 residues. CDR1 is DFQATT, CDR2 SNEGSKA, per germline (reference sequence). V gave up 6 bases and J gave up 8 bases, with 19 bases separating them. The CDR3 here is CSAPLRASPGYTF. The DNA for the CDR3 is TGCAGTGCCCCTCTACGGGCCTCTCCCGGCTACACCTTC.

The J gene is TRBJ2-2, the V gene TRBV5-1; D is possibly TRBD2 (5 bases). The CDR3 contains 14 residues. CDR1 and CDR2 (germline): SGHRS, YFSETQ. V lost 6 bases and J lost 4, with 13 bases in between. CDR3 loop: CASKRFGSTGELFF. Written as DNA, the CDR3 is TGCGCCAGCAAAAGGTTTGGGAGCACCGGGGAGCTGTTTTTT.

V usage is TRBV21-1 and J usage is TRBJ2-7; TRBD2 reflects the table's D call only, with no check against the DNA. TRBV21-1 is a pseudogene. This CDR3 contains 14 residues. CDR3 loop: CASSKDRAPYEQYF. CDR3 bases: TGTGCCAGCAGCAAAGACAGGGCCCCCTACGAGCAGTACTTC.

This clonotype was detected a few times. The chain couples TRBV20-1 to TRBJ2-7; D is unclear. Germline loops: CDR1 DFQATT, CDR2 SNEGSKA (reference sequence). CDR3 length: 12 residues. V lost 2 bases and J lost 6, with 11 bases in between. The CDR3 bases are TGCAGTGCTAGACCAGACACCGTCGAGCAGTACTTC. This sequence encodes CSARPDTVEQYF.

The CDR3 here is CASSLLGAGGREQYF. In DNA, the CDR3 is TGTGCCAGCAGCCTCCTCGGAGCGGGAGGACGCGAGCAGTACTTC. The chain is built from TRBV7-2 and TRBJ2-7; 9 positions match TRBD2. CDR3 length: 15 residues. V dropped 5 bases and J dropped 6; count of bases not matched to a gene: 11. Per germline, CDR1 SGHTA and CDR2 FQGNSA. The full variable domain, its missing parts supplied by reference TRBV7-2 and TRBJ2-7, is GAGVSQSPSNKVTEKGKDVELRCDPISGHTALYWYRQSLGQGLEFLIYFQGNSAPDKSGLPSDRFSAERTGGSVSTLTIQRTQQEDSAVYLCASSLLGAGGREQYFGPGTRLTVT.

The chain employs TRBV25-1 and TRBJ1-4, with D unresolved. There are 19 residues in the CDR3. The germline V gene encodes CDR1 MGHDK and CDR2 SYGVNS. Trimming shortened V by 6 bases and J by 3 bases, and 26 bases separated the two germline ends. This CDR3 is CASRNDGQSAKQPNEKLFF. The CDR3 nucleotides read TGTGCCAGCAGAAACGACGGGCAGTCCGCGAAACAACCTAATGAAAAACTGTTTTTT.

A few counts support this clonotype. The chain recombines TRBV9 with TRBJ2-1; 8 bases agree with TRBD1. Trimming removed 4 bases from V and 4 bases from J; junction bases left unmatched: 10. Germline CDR1 is SGDLS and CDR2 is YYNGEE. CDR3 length equals 16 residues. Written as DNA, the CDR3 is TGTGCCAGCAGCAGAACAGGGGGGCAGACTTACAATGAGCAGTTCTTC. It encodes CASSRTGGQTYNEQFF. Filled out from reference TRBV9 and TRBJ2-1, the complete variable domain reads DSGVTQTPKHLITATGQRVTLRCSPRSGDLSVYWYQQSLDQGLQFLIQYYNGEERAKGNILERFSAQQFPDLHSELNLSSLELGDSALYFCASSRTGGQTYNEQFFGPGTRLTVL.

This clonotype has a handful of counts. The chain carries TRBV5-1 and TRBJ2-4; 7 bases agree with TRBD1. Trimming at V came to 4 bases and at J to 0 bases, leaving 7 bases not matched to a gene. This CDR3 has 16 amino acids. Germline-derived CDR1 and CDR2 are SGHRS and YFSETQ. Here the CDR3 reads CASSLGQFLAKNIQYF. The CDR3 bases are TGCGCCAGCAGCCTGGGACAGTTTCTAGCCAAAAACATTCAGTACTTC.

The J gene is TRBJ2-3, the V gene TRBV14, with D possibly TRBD2 on 6 matching bases. The CDR3 is made up of 15 amino acids. CDR1 and CDR2 (germline): SGHDN, FVKESK. The V end was cut by 6 bases, the J end by 6 bases, with 19 bases between. The CDR3 DNA reads as TGTGCCAGCAGTCTCGGAGGGCTAGGACACGATACGCAGTATTTT. Translated, it gives CASSLGGLGHDTQYF.

The rearrangement joins TRBV28 to TRBJ1-5; D possibly corresponds to TRBD1 (5 bases). The V gene lost 6 bases and the J gene lost 10 bases, with 22 bases spanning the gap. Looked up from germline, CDR1 is MDHEN and CDR2 is SYDVKM. The CDR3 is 15 residues long. CDR3 in amino acids: CASSNPGNPLYPQHF. In DNA, the CDR3 is TGTGCCAGCAGCAATCCAGGGAACCCGCTCTACCCCCAGCATTTT.